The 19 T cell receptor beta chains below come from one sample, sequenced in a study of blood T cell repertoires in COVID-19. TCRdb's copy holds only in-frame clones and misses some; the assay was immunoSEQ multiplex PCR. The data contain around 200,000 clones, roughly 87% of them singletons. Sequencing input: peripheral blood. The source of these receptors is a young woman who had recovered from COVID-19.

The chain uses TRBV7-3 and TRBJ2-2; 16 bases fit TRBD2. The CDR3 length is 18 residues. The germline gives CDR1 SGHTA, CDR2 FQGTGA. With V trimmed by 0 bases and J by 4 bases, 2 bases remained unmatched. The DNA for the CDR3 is TGTGCCAGCAGCTTAACCGGGACTAGCGGGAGGGTCACCGGGGAGCTGTTTTTT. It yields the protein CASSLTGTSGRVTGELFF.

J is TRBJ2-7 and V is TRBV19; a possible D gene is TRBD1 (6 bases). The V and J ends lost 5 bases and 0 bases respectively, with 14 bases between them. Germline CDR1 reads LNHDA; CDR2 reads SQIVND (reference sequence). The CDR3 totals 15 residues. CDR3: CASSVKWDISYEQYF. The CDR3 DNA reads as TGTGCCAGTAGTGTTAAGTGGGACATCTCCTACGAGCAGTACTTC.

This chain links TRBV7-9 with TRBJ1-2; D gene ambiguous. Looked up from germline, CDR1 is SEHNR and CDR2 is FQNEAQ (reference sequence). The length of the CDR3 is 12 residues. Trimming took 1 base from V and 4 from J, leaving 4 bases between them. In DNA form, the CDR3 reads TGTGCCAGCAGCTTAGACGGCTATGGCTACACCTTC. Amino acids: CASSLDGYGYTF.

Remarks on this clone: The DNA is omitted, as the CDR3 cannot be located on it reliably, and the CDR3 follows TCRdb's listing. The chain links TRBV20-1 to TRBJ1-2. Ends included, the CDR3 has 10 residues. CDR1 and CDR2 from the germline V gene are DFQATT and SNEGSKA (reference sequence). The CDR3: CSTSGYGYTF.

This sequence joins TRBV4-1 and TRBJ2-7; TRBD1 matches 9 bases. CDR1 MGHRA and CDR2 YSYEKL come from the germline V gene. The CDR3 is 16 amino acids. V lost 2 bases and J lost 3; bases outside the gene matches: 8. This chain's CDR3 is CASSQMGQGRIYEQYF. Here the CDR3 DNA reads TGCGCCAGCAGCCAAATGGGACAGGGAAGGATCTACGAGCAGTACTTC.

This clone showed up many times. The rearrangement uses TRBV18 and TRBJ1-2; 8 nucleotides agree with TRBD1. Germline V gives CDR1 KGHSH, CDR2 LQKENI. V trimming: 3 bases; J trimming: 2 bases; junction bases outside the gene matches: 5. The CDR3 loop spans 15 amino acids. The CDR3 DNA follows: TGTGCCAGCTCACCCGAGGGACAGGCCAACTATGGCTACACCTTC. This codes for CASSPEGQANYGYTF.

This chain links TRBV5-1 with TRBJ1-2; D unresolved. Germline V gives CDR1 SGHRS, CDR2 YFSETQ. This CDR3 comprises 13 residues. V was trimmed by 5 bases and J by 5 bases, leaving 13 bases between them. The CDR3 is CASRILAGYGYTF. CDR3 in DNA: TGCGCCAGCAGGATACTGGCGGGATATGGCTACACCTTC.

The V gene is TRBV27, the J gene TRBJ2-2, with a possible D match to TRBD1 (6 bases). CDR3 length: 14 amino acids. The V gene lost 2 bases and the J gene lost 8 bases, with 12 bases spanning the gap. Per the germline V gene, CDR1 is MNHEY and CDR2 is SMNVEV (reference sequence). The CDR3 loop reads CASSLRQEMGELFF. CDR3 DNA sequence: TGTGCCAGCAGTTTAAGACAGGAGATGGGGGAGCTGTTTTTT.

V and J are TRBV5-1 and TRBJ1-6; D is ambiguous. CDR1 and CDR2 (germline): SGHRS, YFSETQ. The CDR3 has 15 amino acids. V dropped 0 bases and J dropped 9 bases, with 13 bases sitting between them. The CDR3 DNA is TGCGCCAGCAGCTTGGCCTCGGGGAACATTTCACCCCTCCACTTT. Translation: CASSLASGNISPLHF.

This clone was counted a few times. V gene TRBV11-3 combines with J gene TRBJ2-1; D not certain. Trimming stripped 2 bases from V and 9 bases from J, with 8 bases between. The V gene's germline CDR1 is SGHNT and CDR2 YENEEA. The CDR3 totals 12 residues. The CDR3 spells CASSLPSGEQFF. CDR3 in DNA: TGTGCCAGCAGCTTACCCTCCGGTGAGCAGTTCTTC.

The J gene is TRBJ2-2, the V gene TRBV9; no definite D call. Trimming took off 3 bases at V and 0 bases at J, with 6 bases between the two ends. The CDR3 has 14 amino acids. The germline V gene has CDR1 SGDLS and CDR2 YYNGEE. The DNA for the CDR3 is TGTGCCAGCAGCGAGCAAACGAACACCGGGGAGCTGTTTTTT. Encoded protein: CASSEQTNTGELFF. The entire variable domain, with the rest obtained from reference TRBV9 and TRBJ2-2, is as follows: DSGVTQTPKHLITATGQRVTLRCSPRSGDLSVYWYQQSLDQGLQFLIQYYNGEERAKGNILERFSAQQFPDLHSELNLSSLELGDSALYFCASSEQTNTGELFFGEGSRLTVL.

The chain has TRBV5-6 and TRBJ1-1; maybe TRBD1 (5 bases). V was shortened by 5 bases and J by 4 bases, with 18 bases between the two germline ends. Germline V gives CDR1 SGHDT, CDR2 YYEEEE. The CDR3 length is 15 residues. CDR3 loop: CASSPGGGRITEAFF. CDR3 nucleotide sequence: TGTGCCAGCAGTCCCGGGGGAGGGAGAATCACTGAAGCTTTCTTT.

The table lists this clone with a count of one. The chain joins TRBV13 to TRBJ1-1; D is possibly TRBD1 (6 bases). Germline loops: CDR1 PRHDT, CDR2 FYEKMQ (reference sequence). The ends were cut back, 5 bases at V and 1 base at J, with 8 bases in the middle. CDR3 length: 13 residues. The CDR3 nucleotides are TGTGCCAGCAGCCCCAGGGGGAACACTGAAGCTTTCTTT. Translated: CASSPRGNTEAFF.

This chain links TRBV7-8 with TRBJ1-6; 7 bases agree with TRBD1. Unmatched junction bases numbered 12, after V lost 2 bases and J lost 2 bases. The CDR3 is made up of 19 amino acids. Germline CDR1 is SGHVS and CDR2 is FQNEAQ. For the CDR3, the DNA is TGTGCCAGCAGCTTATCCCACGGACAGGTCCTAACCTATAATTCACCCCTCCACTTT. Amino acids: CASSLSHGQVLTYNSPLHF.

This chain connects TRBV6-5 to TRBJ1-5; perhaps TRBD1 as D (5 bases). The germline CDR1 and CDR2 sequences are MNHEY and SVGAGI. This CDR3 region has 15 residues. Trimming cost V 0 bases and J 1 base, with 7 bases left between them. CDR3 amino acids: CASSYSRTSNQPQHF. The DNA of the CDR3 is TGTGCCAGCAGTTACTCCAGGACAAGCAATCAGCCCCAGCATTTT.

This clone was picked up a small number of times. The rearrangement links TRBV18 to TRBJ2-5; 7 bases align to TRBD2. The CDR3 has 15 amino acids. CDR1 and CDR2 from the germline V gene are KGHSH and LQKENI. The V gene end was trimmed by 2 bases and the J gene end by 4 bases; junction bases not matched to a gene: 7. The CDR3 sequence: CASSPSAPGGETQYF. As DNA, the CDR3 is TGTGCCAGCTCACCATCCGCCCCGGGGGGAGAGACCCAGTACTTC.

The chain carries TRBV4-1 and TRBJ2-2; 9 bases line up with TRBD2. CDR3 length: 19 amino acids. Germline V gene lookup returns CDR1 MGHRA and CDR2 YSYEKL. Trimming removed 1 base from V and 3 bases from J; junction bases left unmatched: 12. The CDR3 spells CASSQGYRWRTSDTGELFF. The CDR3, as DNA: TGCGCCAGCAGCCAAGGGTACAGGTGGAGGACTAGCGACACCGGGGAGCTGTTTTTT.

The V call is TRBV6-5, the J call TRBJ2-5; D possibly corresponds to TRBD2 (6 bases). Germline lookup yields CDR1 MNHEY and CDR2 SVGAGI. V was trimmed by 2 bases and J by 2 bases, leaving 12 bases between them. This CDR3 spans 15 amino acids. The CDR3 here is CASSYGLRGQETQYF. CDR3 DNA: TGTGCCAGCAGTTACGGTCTACGGGGGCAAGAGACCCAGTACTTC.

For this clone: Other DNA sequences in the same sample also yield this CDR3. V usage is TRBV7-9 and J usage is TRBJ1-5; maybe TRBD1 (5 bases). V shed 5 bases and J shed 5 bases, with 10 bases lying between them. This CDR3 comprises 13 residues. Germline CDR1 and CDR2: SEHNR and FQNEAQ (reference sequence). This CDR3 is CASSPRRDQPQHF. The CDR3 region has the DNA TGTGCCAGCAGCCCACGCAGGGATCAGCCCCAGCATTTT. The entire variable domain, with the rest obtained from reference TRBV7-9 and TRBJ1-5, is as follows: DTGVSQNPRHKITKRGQNVTFRCDPISEHNRLYWYRQTLGQGPEFLTYFQNEAQLEKSRLLSDRFSAERPKGSFSTLEIQRTEQGDSAMYLCASSPRRDQPQHFGDGTRLSIL.